The clone carrying this TCR beta chain was detected a few times. The antigen remains unidentified. This specimen comes from a study of identical twins. Study-wide results and caveats: Possibly, invariant MAIT and iNKT cells partly confounded zero-insertion analyses.

One entry per CDR3 protein results from TCRdb running MiXCR on the 5' RACE reads. The sample carries 700,000 or so distinct CDR3 sequences, more than 6.5% recorded once. Separately, the same data were catalogued under a study of yellow fever vaccine responses in identical twins.

The sample consisted of PBMCs. The TCR comes from a woman aged 18-35 years in good health.

For the CDR3, the DNA is TGCGCCAGCAGCAAAGGACTAGCGGCGATCCAAGAGACCCAGTACTTC. Translated, it gives CASSKGLAAIQETQYF. The V and J genes are TRBV5-1 and TRBJ2-5; 10 bases map to TRBD2. The V gene end was trimmed by 4 bases and the J gene end by 1 base; junction bases not matched to a gene: 7. The CDR3 consists of 16 residues. Germline V lookup: CDR1 SGHRS, CDR2 YFSETQ.